This TCR beta chain derives from a study of blood T cell repertoires in COVID-19. In the study overall: Whether acute or convalescent, the COVID-19 samples came from the United States, Italy and Spain.

J gave up 3 bases and V 4 bases, and 20 bases lay outside the gene matches. The CDR3 extends over 19 amino acids. Per the study methods: The assay estimated nucleated cells by amplifying reference gene primers. The method was immunoSEQ multiplex PCR; TCRdb's version includes in-frame clones alone and lacks a portion of them. V and J calls and clone size are copied from that table; D and trimming were computed from the DNA. The top ten hold around 9.5% of the sample, which has about 140,000 clones, about three quarters seen once. The V and J genes are TRBV23-1 and TRBJ1-1; 7 positions agree with TRBD1. TRBV23-1 is reported as an ORF; its role is uncertain. The TCR comes from a woman aged 50 to 60 with active or convalescent COVID-19. The sample comprised peripheral blood. This CDR3 reads CASSPSRRTGWVRHTEAFF. DNA for the CDR3: TGCGCCAGCAGTCCCTCCCGGCGGACAGGCTGGGTGAGGCACACTGAAGCTTTCTTT.